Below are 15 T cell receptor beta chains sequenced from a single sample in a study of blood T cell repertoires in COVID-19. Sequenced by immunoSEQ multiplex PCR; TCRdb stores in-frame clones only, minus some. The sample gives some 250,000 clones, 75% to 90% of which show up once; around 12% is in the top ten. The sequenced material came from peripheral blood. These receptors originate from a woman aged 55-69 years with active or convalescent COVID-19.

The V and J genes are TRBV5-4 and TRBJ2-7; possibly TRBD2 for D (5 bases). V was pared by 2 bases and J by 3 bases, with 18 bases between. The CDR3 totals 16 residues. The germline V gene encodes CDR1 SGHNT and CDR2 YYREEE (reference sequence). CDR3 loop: CASSFHRGFEDYEQYF. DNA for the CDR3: TGTGCCAGCAGCTTCCACCGAGGGTTTGAGGACTACGAGCAGTACTTC. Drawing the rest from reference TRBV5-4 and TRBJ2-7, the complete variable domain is ETGVTQSPTHLIKTRGQQVTLRCSSQSGHNTVSWYQQALGQGPQFIFQYYREEENGRGNFPPRFSGLQFPNYSSELNVNALELDDSALYLCASSFHRGFEDYEQYFGPGTRLTVT.

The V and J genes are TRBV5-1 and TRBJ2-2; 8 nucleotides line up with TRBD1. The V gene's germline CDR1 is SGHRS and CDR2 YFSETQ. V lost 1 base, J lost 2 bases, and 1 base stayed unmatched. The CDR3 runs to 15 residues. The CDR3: CASSLTGGNTGELFF. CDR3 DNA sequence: TGCGCCAGCAGCTTGACAGGGGGAAACACCGGGGAGCTGTTTTTT.

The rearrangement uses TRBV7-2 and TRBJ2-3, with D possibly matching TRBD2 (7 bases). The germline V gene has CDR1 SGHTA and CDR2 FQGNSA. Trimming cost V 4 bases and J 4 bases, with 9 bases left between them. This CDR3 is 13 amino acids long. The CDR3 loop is CASSSGGPDTQYF. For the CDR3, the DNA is TGTGCCAGCAGCTCCGGGGGGCCAGATACGCAGTATTTT.

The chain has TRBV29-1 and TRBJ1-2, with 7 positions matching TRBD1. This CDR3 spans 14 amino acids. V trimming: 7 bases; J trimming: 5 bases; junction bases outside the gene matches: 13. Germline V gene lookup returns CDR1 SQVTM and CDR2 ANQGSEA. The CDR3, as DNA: TGCAGCGCCCGCCGAAGGGGGCCTAGGTATGGCTACACCTTC. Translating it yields CSARRRGPRYGYTF.

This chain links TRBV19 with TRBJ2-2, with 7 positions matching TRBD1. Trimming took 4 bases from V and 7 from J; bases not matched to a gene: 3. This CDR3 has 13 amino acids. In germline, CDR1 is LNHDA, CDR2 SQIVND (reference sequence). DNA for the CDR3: TGTGCCAGTAGTACCGACAGGGTCGGGGAGCTGTTTTTT. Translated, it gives CASSTDRVGELFF.

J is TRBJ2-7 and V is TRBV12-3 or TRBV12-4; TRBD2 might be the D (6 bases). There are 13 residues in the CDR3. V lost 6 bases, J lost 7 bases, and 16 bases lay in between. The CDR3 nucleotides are TGTGCCAGCAGACGGGAGAGTTTGGGGGAGCAGTACTTC. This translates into CASRRESLGEQYF.

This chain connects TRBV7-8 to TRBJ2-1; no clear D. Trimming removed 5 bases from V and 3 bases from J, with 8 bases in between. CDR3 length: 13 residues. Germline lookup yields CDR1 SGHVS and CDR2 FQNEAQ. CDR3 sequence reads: CASSQQNYNEQFF. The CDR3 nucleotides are TGTGCCAGCAGCCAACAGAACTACAATGAGCAGTTCTTC.

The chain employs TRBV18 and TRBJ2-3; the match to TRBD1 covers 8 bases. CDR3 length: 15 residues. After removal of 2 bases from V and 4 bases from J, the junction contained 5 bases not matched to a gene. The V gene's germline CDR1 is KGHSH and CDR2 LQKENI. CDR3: CASSPRDRISDTQYF. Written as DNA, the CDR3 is TGTGCCAGCTCACCAAGGGACAGGATTTCAGATACGCAGTATTTT.

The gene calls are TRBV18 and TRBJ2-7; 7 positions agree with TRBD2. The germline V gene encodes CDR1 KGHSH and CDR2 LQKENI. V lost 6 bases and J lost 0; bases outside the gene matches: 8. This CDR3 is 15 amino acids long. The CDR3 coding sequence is TGTGCCAGCTCGCCCCGGGAGGCAAGCTCCTACGAGCAGTACTTC. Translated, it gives CASSPREASSYEQYF.

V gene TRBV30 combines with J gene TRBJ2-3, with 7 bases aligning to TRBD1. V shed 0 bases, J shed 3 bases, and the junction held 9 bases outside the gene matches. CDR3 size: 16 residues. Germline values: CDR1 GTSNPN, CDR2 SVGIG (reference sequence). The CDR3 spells CAWSVGRGLRTDTQYF. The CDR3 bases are TGTGCCTGGAGTGTGGGTAGGGGGCTTCGGACAGATACGCAGTATTTT.

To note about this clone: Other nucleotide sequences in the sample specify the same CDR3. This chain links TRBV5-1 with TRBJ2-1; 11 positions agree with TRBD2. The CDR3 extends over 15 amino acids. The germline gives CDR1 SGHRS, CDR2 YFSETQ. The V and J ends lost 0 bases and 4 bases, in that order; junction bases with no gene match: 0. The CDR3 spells CASSLGLAGYNEQFF. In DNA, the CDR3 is TGCGCCAGCAGCTTGGGACTAGCGGGGTACAATGAGCAGTTCTTC.

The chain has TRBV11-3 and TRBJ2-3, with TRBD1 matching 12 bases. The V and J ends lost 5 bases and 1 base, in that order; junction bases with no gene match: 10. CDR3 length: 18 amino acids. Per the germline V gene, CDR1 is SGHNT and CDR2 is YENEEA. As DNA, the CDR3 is TGTGCCAGCAGCCTTGGGACAGGGGGCGCGTATGGCACAGATACGCAGTATTTT. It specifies CASSLGTGGAYGTDTQYF.

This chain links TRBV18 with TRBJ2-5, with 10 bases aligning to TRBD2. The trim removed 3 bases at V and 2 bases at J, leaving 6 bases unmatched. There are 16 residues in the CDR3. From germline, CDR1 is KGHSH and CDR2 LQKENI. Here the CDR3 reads CASSPLAGDLQETQYF. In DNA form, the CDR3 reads TGTGCCAGCTCACCCCTAGCGGGGGACTTACAAGAGACCCAGTACTTC.

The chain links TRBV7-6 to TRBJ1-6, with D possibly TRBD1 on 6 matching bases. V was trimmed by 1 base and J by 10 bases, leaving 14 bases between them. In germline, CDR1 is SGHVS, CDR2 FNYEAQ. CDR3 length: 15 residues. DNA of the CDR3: TGTGCCAGCAGCTTAGGGGGGGGCGCGGAGTCACCCCTCCACTTT. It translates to CASSLGGGAESPLHF.

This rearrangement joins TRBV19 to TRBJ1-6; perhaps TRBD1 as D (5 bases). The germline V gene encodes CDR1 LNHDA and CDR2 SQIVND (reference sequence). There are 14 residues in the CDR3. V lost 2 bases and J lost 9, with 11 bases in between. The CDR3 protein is CASSILGQSSPLHF. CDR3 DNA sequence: TGTGCCAGTAGTATACTGGGGCAGAGTTCACCCCTCCACTTT.